The 18 T cell receptor beta chains below come from one sample, sequenced in a study of shared clonotypes between healthy human individuals. Profiling relied on immunoSEQ multiplex PCR, and the TCRdb table lists in-frame clones only, not all of them. Here the sample spans over a million clones, approximately 68% being singletons. The sample was memory CD4+ T cells sorted from blood. The subset here: CD45RA-negative fraction. Receptors originate from a man aged 18 to 30 in good health.

Only a few counts were recorded for this clone. One end of the junction does not line up with germline, which may come from a read error. The chain couples TRBV19 to TRBJ1-5; 8 bases are shared with TRBD1. In germline, CDR1 is LNHDA, CDR2 SQIVND (reference sequence). This CDR3 is 14 amino acids long. For the CDR3, the DNA is TGTACCAGTAGTCCTAGGACAGGGAATCAGCCCCAGCATTTT. Amino acids: CTSSPRTGNQPQHF.

The chain combines TRBV30 with TRBJ1-2, with a tentative D call TRBD1 (6 bases). The CDR3 contains 14 residues. Germline values: CDR1 GTSNPN, CDR2 SVGIG (reference sequence). V dropped 4 bases and J dropped 8 bases, with 20 bases sitting between them. The CDR3 reads CAWTLRGGLGGYTF. In nucleotides, the CDR3 is TGTGCCTGGACCCTGAGGGGGGGGCTCGGAGGCTACACCTTC.

This rearrangement joins TRBV14 to TRBJ1-2, with TRBD1 as a possible D gene (5 bases). The CDR3 is made up of 13 amino acids. CDR1 and CDR2 (germline): SGHDN, FVKESK. V lost 1 base to trimming and J lost 7 bases, with 10 bases between them. CDR3 bases: TGTGCCAGCAGCCAAGCAGGGACCGGTGGCTACACCTTC. Its protein product is CASSQAGTGGYTF.

The table lists this clone with a few counts. The V call is TRBV2, the J call TRBJ2-2; D ambiguous. Trimming took 3 bases from V and 5 from J, leaving 10 bases between them. The germline V gene has CDR1 SNHLY and CDR2 FYNNEI. The CDR3 runs to 14 residues. DNA of the CDR3: TGTGCCAGCAGTGACAGGTTCAGTACCGGGGAGCTGTTTTTT. Its translation is CASSDRFSTGELFF.

This chain joins TRBV7-2 and TRBJ2-3; 11 nucleotides line up with TRBD2. Germline-derived CDR1 and CDR2 are SGHTA and FQGNSA. This CDR3 is built from 16 residues. V gave up 3 bases and J gave up 5 bases; unmatched junction bases: 7. The CDR3 region is CASSFKTSGAKDTQYF. DNA of the CDR3: TGTGCCAGCAGCTTTAAGACTAGCGGGGCCAAAGATACGCAGTATTTT.

There are many counts of this clone. The V call is TRBV30, the J call TRBJ1-2; a weak D match, TRBD1 (5 bases). Between the trimmed V and J ends, which lost 5 bases and 1 base, there was a span of 14 bases. This CDR3 spans 14 amino acids. Germline-derived CDR1 and CDR2 are GTSNPN and SVGIG (reference sequence). In DNA, the CDR3 is TGTGCCTGGCTCAGGGAAGGAGTTAACTATGGCTACACCTTC. This encodes CAWLREGVNYGYTF. Full variable domain (outside the CDR3, taken from reference TRBV30 and TRBJ1-2): SQTIHQWPATLVQPVGSPLSLECTVEGTSNPNLYWYRQAAGRGLQLLFYSVGIGQISSEVPQNLSASRPQDRQFILSSKKLLLSDSGFYLCAWLREGVNYGYTFGSGTRLTVV.

The V gene is TRBV9, the J gene TRBJ2-3; 9 positions match TRBD2. The CDR3 is made up of 16 amino acids. Germline V CDR1 and CDR2: SGDLS, YYNGEE. V shed 3 bases, J shed 3 bases, and the junction held 8 bases outside the gene matches. The CDR3 region is CASSGGLAGWTDTQYF. CDR3 sequence (DNA): TGTGCCAGCAGCGGGGGGCTAGCGGGATGGACAGATACGCAGTATTTT. Full variable domain (outside the CDR3, taken from reference TRBV9 and TRBJ2-3): DSGVTQTPKHLITATGQRVTLRCSPRSGDLSVYWYQQSLDQGLQFLIQYYNGEERAKGNILERFSAQQFPDLHSELNLSSLELGDSALYFCASSGGLAGWTDTQYFGPGTRLTVL.

V is TRBV27 and J is TRBJ1-5; a weak D match, TRBD1 (5 bases). V was cut by 6 bases and J by 4 bases, with 13 bases left in between. Germline CDR1 is MNHEY and CDR2 is SMNVEV (reference sequence). This CDR3 is built from 14 residues. The CDR3 is CASRWGGENQPQHF. CDR3 DNA: TGTGCCAGCAGATGGGGAGGGGAAAATCAGCCCCAGCATTTT.

The chain employs TRBV5-4 and TRBJ2-1; perhaps D is TRBD1 or TRBD2 (5 bases each). Trimming removed 6 bases at V and 6 bases at J, with 25 bases between. Germline CDR1 SGHNT, CDR2 YYREEE (reference sequence). There are 17 residues in the CDR3. In nucleotides, the CDR3 is TGTGCCAGCAACCCGGATGGGGGTCCTCCCCGTGGCAATGAGCAGTTCTTC. Translation: CASNPDGGPPRGNEQFF.

The gene calls are TRBV5-1 and TRBJ2-1, with TRBD2 identical over 11 bases. The V gene end was trimmed by 4 bases and the J gene end by 12 bases; junction bases not matched to a gene: 15. The CDR3 contains 16 residues. From germline, CDR1 is SGHRS and CDR2 YFSETQ. CDR3: CASSQIRTSGYNSQFF. In DNA, the CDR3 is TGCGCCAGCAGCCAAATTCGGACTAGCGGGTACAACTCGCAGTTCTTC. The variable domain in full, with the rest retrieved from reference TRBV5-1 and TRBJ2-1, is KAGVTQTPRYLIKTRGQQVTLSCSPISGHRSVSWYQQTPGQGLQFLFEYFSETQRNKGNFPGRFSGRQFSNSRSEMNVSTLELGDSALYLCASSQIRTSGYNSQFFGPGTRLTVL.

This chain links TRBV6-1 with TRBJ2-5, with 12 bases matching TRBD1. Germline lookup yields CDR1 MNHNS and CDR2 SASEGT. This CDR3 is 15 amino acids long. V lost 9 bases, J lost 5 bases, and 10 bases stayed unmatched. The CDR3 nucleotides read TGTGCCAGTGCGGCCGGGACAGGGGGCCGGGAGACCCAGTACTTC. Translation gives CASAAGTGGRETQYF.

The CDR3 reads CASRTGTGAFF. DNA of the CDR3: TGCGCCAGCAGAACCGGGACAGGAGCTTTCTTT. The gene calls are TRBV23-1 and TRBJ1-1; 8 positions match TRBD1. TRBV23-1 is flagged as an ORF with uncertain function. Germline trimming cut 6 bases from V and 10 bases from J; bases unmatched to any gene: 4. This CDR3 contains 11 residues.

The rearrangement uses TRBV21-1 and TRBJ2-3. TRBV21-1 is recorded as a pseudogene. The CDR3 totals 16 residues. The CDR3 is CASSKELRGPVDTQYF. CDR3 sequence (DNA): TGTGCCAGCAGCAAAGAATTACGGGGGCCCGTGGATACGCAGTATTTT.

This chain links TRBV4-2 with TRBJ2-3, with 9 bases fitting TRBD2. This CDR3 region has 20 residues. The germline CDR1 and CDR2 sequences are LGHNA and YNFKEQ. The junction had 15 bases not matched to a gene; V was cut back by 2 bases and J by 0 bases. The CDR3 reads CASSQRGPLAGTTSTDTQYF. The DNA for the CDR3 is TGTGCCAGCAGCCAACGAGGTCCGCTAGCGGGGACCACTAGCACAGATACGCAGTATTTT.

The chain is built from TRBV5-1 and TRBJ2-2, with 11 bases aligning to TRBD1. The CDR3 sequence is 16 residues long. V gave up 5 bases and J gave up 7 bases; unmatched junction bases: 10. Germline V lookup: CDR1 SGHRS, CDR2 YFSETQ. The CDR3 loop reads CASRPVDRGRGGELFF. DNA of the CDR3: TGCGCCAGCAGGCCCGTGGACAGGGGGCGAGGCGGGGAGCTGTTTTTT.

The chain is built from TRBV7-9 and TRBJ2-1; a possible D gene is TRBD2 (6 bases). The V gene's germline CDR1 is SEHNR and CDR2 FQNEAQ (reference sequence). This CDR3 is built from 15 residues. V was clipped by 5 bases and J by 8 bases, with 19 bases between them. In DNA, the CDR3 is TGTGCCAGCAGCCCCCCCGGGAGTGGGTTGGATGAGCAGTTCTTC. Translated, it gives CASSPPGSGLDEQFF.

Note on this clone: This likely stems from a read error, as it lies one base from a far larger clone. Other nucleotide sequences in the sample specify the same CDR3. The chain joins TRBV5-4 to TRBJ2-7; D possibly corresponds to TRBD1 (5 bases). CDR1 is SGHNT and CDR2 is YYREEE in the germline V gene (reference sequence). The length of the CDR3 is 16 residues. Trimming pared 0 bases from V and 0 bases from J, leaving 13 bases between. The CDR3 spells CASSLGAGPFSYEQYF. CDR3 nucleotide sequence: TGTGCCAGCAGCTTGGGGGCAGGGCCTTTCTCCTACGAGCAGTACTTC.

This chain joins TRBV2 and TRBJ1-5, with TRBD1 matching over 7 bases. Germline values: CDR1 SNHLY, CDR2 FYNNEI. V shed 8 bases and J 1 base; nucleotides not matched to a gene: 5. The CDR3 covers 14 residues. Here the CDR3 reads CASEGDSSNQPQHF. DNA for the CDR3: TGTGCCAGCGAAGGGGACAGCAGCAATCAGCCCCAGCATTTT.